This passage covers 27 T cell receptor beta chains from one sample sequenced in a study of beta chain features in type 1 diabetes listed by TCRdb under 2018. What the work shows at the level of the full study, not this receptor alone: In all four CD4+ subsets, TCRB CDR3 length was moderately but significantly shorter in type 1 diabetes patients.

What these receptors recognize is not known. The library was built by means of the immunoSEQ multiplex PCR assay. The entire isolated RNA was reverse transcribed using the High Capacity cDNA Reverse Transcription Kit, and thus expressed TCRB transcripts were sequenced. The source is immuneACCESS, and TCRdb retained only in-frame sequences with V and J called. Part of the clones is not carried over; for the studies checked, unresolved V genes explain less than half of this, and the remainder is unexplained. The sample table records around 120,000 clones; around 16% of these occur just once. Roughly 2.6% of the sample comes from the top ten. Sequenced sample: central memory CD4+ T cells from blood. Receptors originate from a man younger than 35 with type 1 diabetes.

The chain uses TRBV11-3 and TRBJ2-1, with a possible D match to TRBD1 (7 bases). This CDR3 comprises 15 residues. Germline V CDR1 and CDR2: SGHNT, YENEEA. Between the trimmed V and J ends, which lost 5 bases and 8 bases, there was a span of 19 bases. DNA for the CDR3: TGTGCCAGCAGCCCCCAGGGGGGCATAAAGTATGAGCAGTTCTTC. It yields the protein CASSPQGGIKYEQFF.

The gene calls are TRBV29-1 and TRBJ2-7, with 9 bases lining up with TRBD1. The V and J ends lost 1 base and 3 bases, in that order; junction bases with no gene match: 7. Germline V gene sequence: CDR1 SQVTM, CDR2 ANQGSEA. This CDR3 comprises 15 residues. The CDR3 reads CSVEVRDRVIYEQYF. The CDR3 region has the DNA TGCAGCGTTGAAGTGCGGGACAGGGTAATCTACGAGCAGTACTTC.

The CDR3 DNA follows: TGTGCCAGCAGCTATGGACCGGGACAGGGGAACACTGAAGCTTTCTTT. The encoded protein is CASSYGPGQGNTEAFF. The chain couples TRBV7-9 to TRBJ1-1, with 9 positions matching TRBD1. CDR1 is SEHNR and CDR2 is FQNEAQ in the germline V gene (reference sequence). V lost 4 bases to trimming and J lost 1 base; unmatched junction nucleotides: 7. CDR3 size: 16 residues. Variable domain in full (rest from reference TRBV7-9 and TRBJ1-1): DTGVSQNPRHKITKRGQNVTFRCDPISEHNRLYWYRQTLGQGPEFLTYFQNEAQLEKSRLLSDRFSAERPKGSFSTLEIQRTEQGDSAMYLCASSYGPGQGNTEAFFGQGTRLTVV.

This clone was counted only a few times. Here the CDR3 DNA reads TGTGCCAGCAGCTCCGAGGGAAACACCATATATTTT. It codes for CASSSEGNTIYF. The chain employs TRBV7-2 and TRBJ1-3; D gene uncertain. Per the germline V gene, CDR1 is SGHTA and CDR2 is FQGNSA. V gave up 4 bases and J gave up 4 bases, with 5 bases separating them. CDR3 length equals 12 residues.

This clone was found a few times. The J gene is TRBJ1-1, the V gene TRBV5-4; D gene ambiguous. The germline V gene encodes CDR1 SGHNT and CDR2 YYREEE (reference sequence). This CDR3 region has 12 residues. Trimming shortened V by 2 bases and J by 5 bases, and 7 bases separated the two germline ends. Here the CDR3 reads CASSFRWTEAFF. The CDR3, as DNA: TGTGCCAGCAGCTTCAGGTGGACTGAAGCTTTCTTT.

The V gene is TRBV6-1, the J gene TRBJ1-4; D possibly corresponds to TRBD1 (5 bases). Trimming left V 6 bases short and J 6 bases short, with 17 bases between. The CDR3 covers 15 residues. Germline values: CDR1 MNHNS, CDR2 SASEGT. The CDR3 DNA sequence: TGTGCCAGCAGGAAGGGGACGGCCACGGATGAAAAACTGTTTTTT. Translation: CASRKGTATDEKLFF.

With respect to this clone: This specimen includes other DNA sequences encoding the same CDR3. The V gene is TRBV30, the J gene TRBJ1-1; D possibly corresponds to TRBD1 (5 bases). This CDR3 region has 12 residues. V was pared by 4 bases and J by 2 bases, with 8 bases between. CDR1 and CDR2 from the germline V gene are GTSNPN and SVGIG (reference sequence). CDR3 sequence: CAWKRGNTEAFF. Here the CDR3 DNA reads TGTGCCTGGAAGAGGGGCAACACTGAAGCTTTCTTT.

Only a few counts were recorded for this clone. V and J are TRBV5-1 and TRBJ2-7; perhaps TRBD1 as D (5 bases). V gave up 3 bases and J gave up 2 bases, with 15 bases separating them. This CDR3 region has 15 residues. Per germline, CDR1 SGHRS and CDR2 YFSETQ. CDR3 amino acids: CASSSTPTEPYEQYF. The CDR3 DNA follows: TGCGCCAGCAGCTCTACCCCGACAGAGCCCTACGAGCAGTACTTC.

The V gene is TRBV30, the J gene TRBJ1-5, with a possible D match to TRBD1 (6 bases). Germline CDR1 GTSNPN, CDR2 SVGIG (reference sequence). Trimming removed 5 bases at V and 0 bases at J, with 11 bases between. This CDR3 has 14 residues. Written as DNA, the CDR3 is TGTGCCTGGGGGGTACAGGGTAGCAATCAGCCCCAGCATTTT. Protein product: CAWGVQGSNQPQHF.

The V call is TRBV5-1, the J call TRBJ2-7, with D perhaps matching TRBD2 (6 bases). The V end was cut by 4 bases, the J end by 2 bases, with 13 bases between. From germline, CDR1 is SGHRS and CDR2 YFSETQ. This CDR3 region has 14 residues. For the CDR3, the DNA is TGCGCCAGCAGCCCGACTAGGGCCCCCTACGAGCAGTACTTC. As protein: CASSPTRAPYEQYF.

This clone has a handful of counts. The J gene is TRBJ1-2, the V gene TRBV7-9; D call uncertain. V was trimmed by 7 bases and J by 0 bases, leaving 9 bases between them. Germline CDR1 and CDR2: SEHNR and FQNEAQ (reference sequence). The CDR3 has 13 amino acids. Here the CDR3 reads CASIPTANYGYTF. The CDR3 nucleotides read TGTGCCAGCATCCCGACCGCTAACTATGGCTACACCTTC.

V gene TRBV30 combines with J gene TRBJ2-5; TRBD2 agrees at 9 bases. The germline V gene has CDR1 GTSNPN and CDR2 SVGIG (reference sequence). This CDR3 has 12 amino acids. V lost 6 bases, J lost 5 bases, and 4 bases stayed unmatched. The CDR3 nucleotides are TGTGCCTGTACAGCGGGAGGTGAGACCCAGTACTTC. Residues: CACTAGGETQYF. Combining the CDR3 with reference TRBV30 and TRBJ2-5 gives the whole variable domain SQTIHQWPATLVQPVGSPLSLECTVEGTSNPNLYWYRQAAGRGLQLLFYSVGIGQISSEVPQNLSASRPQDRQFILSSKKLLLSDSGFYLCACTAGGETQYFGPGTRLLVL.

There are a few counts of this clone. The chain combines TRBV30 with TRBJ1-3; a possible D gene is TRBD1 (6 bases). Trimming took 0 bases from V and 0 from J, leaving 9 bases between them. The CDR3 sequence is 15 residues long. The germline CDR1 and CDR2 sequences are GTSNPN and SVGIG (reference sequence). CDR3 in amino acids: CAWSVGQYSGNTIYF. The CDR3 DNA sequence: TGTGCCTGGAGTGTAGGACAGTACTCTGGAAACACCATATATTTT.

The genes are TRBV21-1 and TRBJ2-7; whether TRBD2, the table's D call, matches the DNA was not checked. TRBV21-1 is annotated as a pseudogene. This CDR3 has 17 residues. The CDR3 spells CASSKERSSGGTYEQYF. The CDR3 coding sequence is TGTGCCAGCAGCAAAGAGAGGTCTAGCGGGGGGACCTACGAGCAGTACTTC.

The J gene is TRBJ1-2, the V gene TRBV5-6; perhaps TRBD1 as D (5 bases). CDR1 is SGHDT and CDR2 is YYEEEE in the germline V gene. This CDR3 is 15 amino acids long. V lost 0 bases to trimming and J lost 4 bases, with 13 bases between them. This CDR3 reads CASSLGGRTVYGYTF. For the CDR3, the DNA is TGTGCCAGCAGCTTGGGGGGACGGACTGTCTATGGCTACACCTTC. The whole variable domain, filled in from reference TRBV5-6 and TRBJ1-2, reads DAGVTQSPTHLIKTRGQQVTLRCSPKSGHDTVSWYQQALGQGPQFIFQYYEEEERQRGNFPDRFSGHQFPNYSSELNVNALLLGDSALYLCASSLGGRTVYGYTFGSGTRLTVV.

In its sample, this clone was seen a few times. A read error may explain this, as a much larger clone is one base away. The rearrangement links TRBV20-1 to TRBJ2-2; no reliable D call. This CDR3 spans 11 amino acids. The V end was cut by 3 bases, the J end by 6 bases, with 5 bases between. The germline gives CDR1 DFQATT, CDR2 SNEGSKA (reference sequence). CDR3: CSARRAGELFF. Here the CDR3 DNA reads TGCAGTGCTAGGCGAGCCGGGGAGCTGTTTTTT.

The CDR3 region has the DNA TGTGCCAGCAGTCCACTCACTAGCGGCTTATACAATGAGCAGTTCTTC. Translating it yields CASSPLTSGLYNEQFF. The chain joins TRBV25-1 to TRBJ2-1; TRBD2 aligns across 8 bases. The germline gives CDR1 MGHDK, CDR2 SYGVNS. This CDR3 contains 16 residues. The junction had 10 bases not matched to a gene; V was cut back by 5 bases and J by 4 bases.

This clone was detected only a few times. The chain combines TRBV7-6 with TRBJ2-5; D is unresolved. CDR1 and CDR2 from the germline V gene are SGHVS and FNYEAQ. CDR3 length equals 14 residues. Trimming took 5 bases from V and 4 from J, leaving 14 bases between them. The CDR3 protein is CASSPRLLGETQYF. Here the CDR3 DNA reads TGTGCCAGCAGCCCCCGGCTGTTGGGAGAGACCCAGTACTTC.

V is TRBV29-1 and J is TRBJ2-5, with D hard to call. This CDR3 region has 11 residues. The ends were cut back, 5 bases at V and 5 bases at J, with 9 bases in the middle. Germline assignment: CDR1 SQVTM and CDR2 ANQGSEA. The CDR3 bases are TGCAGCGTTTGGGCGCAGGAGACCCAGTACTTC. Protein product: CSVWAQETQYF.

This clone was picked up a small number of times. The chain carries TRBV29-1 and TRBJ1-4; 7 positions match TRBD1. The germline CDR1 and CDR2 sequences are SQVTM and ANQGSEA. J lost 2 bases, V lost 6 bases, and 3 bases had no gene match. The CDR3 runs 13 residues. The CDR3 region has the DNA TGCAGCGTAATACAGGGGACTAATGAAAAACTGTTTTTT. Encoded protein: CSVIQGTNEKLFF.

CDR3 residues: CAWRGISTDTQYF. The CDR3 DNA reads as TGTGCCTGGAGGGGCATCTCCACAGATACGCAGTATTTT. The chain carries TRBV30 and TRBJ2-3; D is unresolved. Trimming cost V 3 bases and J 2 bases, with 9 bases left between them. There are 13 residues in the CDR3. Per the germline V gene, CDR1 is GTSNPN and CDR2 is SVGIG (reference sequence).

In its sample, this clone was seen once. CDR3 coding DNA: TGTGCCAGCAGCCCAGATAAGAGGGGGGCCTACTCTTTCTACAATGAGCAGTTCTTC. It encodes CASSPDKRGAYSFYNEQFF. The gene calls are TRBV7-9 and TRBJ2-1; possibly TRBD1 or TRBD2 for D (6 bases each). This CDR3 comprises 19 residues. Germline V gene sequence: CDR1 SEHNR, CDR2 FQNEAQ (reference sequence). V dropped 5 bases and J dropped 3 bases, with 26 bases sitting between them.

This clone has just one count. The chain joins TRBV5-1 to TRBJ2-3; D is tentatively TRBD1 or TRBD2 (6 bases each). V lost 6 bases to trimming and J lost 0 bases, with 11 bases between them. Germline V gene lookup returns CDR1 SGHRS and CDR2 YFSETQ. The CDR3 consists of 14 residues. The CDR3 region is CASTGGGSTDTQYF. The CDR3 coding sequence is TGCGCCAGCACCGGAGGGGGGAGCACAGATACGCAGTATTTT.

The chain carries TRBV25-1 and TRBJ2-5, with 7 bases fitting TRBD1. Germline CDR1 MGHDK, CDR2 SYGVNS. The CDR3 has 15 amino acids. J was trimmed by 2 bases and V by 1 base; bases with no gene match: 4. This CDR3 reads CASSELRDSQETQYF. The CDR3 nucleotides are TGTGCCAGCAGTGAATTGAGGGACAGTCAAGAGACCCAGTACTTC.

J is TRBJ2-2 and V is TRBV4-2; 12 positions agree with TRBD2. V lost 3 bases, J lost 7 bases, and 6 bases stayed unmatched. The V gene's germline CDR1 is LGHNA and CDR2 YNFKEQ. The CDR3 contains 16 residues. In nucleotides, the CDR3 is TGTGCCAGCAGCCAGGAGACTAGCGGGGGAGTCGGGGAGCTGTTTTTT. Translation: CASSQETSGGVGELFF.

The gene calls are TRBV1 and TRBJ1-2; the table's D gene call, TRBD1, was not cross checked with the DNA. TRBV1 is recorded as a pseudogene. The CDR3 loop spans 16 amino acids. CDR3 coding DNA: TGCACCAGCAGCCAATCTGCCGTGGACAGCTACTATGGCTACACCTTC. As protein: CTSSQSAVDSYYGYTF.

A few counts support this clone. V is TRBV5-1 and J is TRBJ2-6, with D tentatively TRBD2 (6 bases). The V gene's germline CDR1 is SGHRS and CDR2 YFSETQ. The CDR3 consists of 15 residues. Trimming removed 6 bases at V and 4 bases at J, with 14 bases between. DNA for the CDR3: TGCGCCAGCACCACTGGAGGGACCGGGGCCAACGTCCTGACTTTC. Its translation: CASTTGGTGANVLTF.